This entry features one TCR beta chain sequence. Antigen: not known. Sampled while nominally healthy, donors likely had unrecorded immune exposures. The data derive from a study of cytomegalovirus exposure and HLA in healthy donors. Whole-study findings and limits: Testing in vitro showed a few CMV-associated chains specific for CMV antigens. In a later analysis, common viral pathogens appeared linked to several of the most significant clusters. HLA alleles were associated with some 16,000 TCR beta sequences in a later analysis at 0.05 false discovery rate.

Both 60 Vbeta primers and 13 Jbeta primers went into the PCR. Measured with immunoSEQ multiplex PCR; TCRdb has only the in-frame clones, and not every one. The sample has 100,000 to 150,000 clones; 80% are singletons. Germline assignment: CDR1 LGHNA and CDR2 YNFKEQ. The ends were cut back, 4 bases at V and 6 bases at J, with 12 bases in the middle. The CDR3 extends over 14 amino acids. V usage is TRBV4-2 and J usage is TRBJ2-2; tentative D call: TRBD1 (6 bases). The sequence was obtained from a female donor in good health and CMV-seronegative. Sequenced sample: PBMCs. The DNA for the CDR3 is TGTGCCAGCAGCCTATTAACAGGGTCCGGGGAGCTGTTTTTT. Protein: CASSLLTGSGELFF.